Listed below are T cell receptor beta chains from one sample, sequenced in a study of neoadjuvant nivolumab and ipilimumab in lung cancer. Clones were sequenced by immunoSEQ multiplex PCR, and TCRdb holds only the in-frame ones, with some missing. The table records some 27,000 clones, roughly 80% of them present only once. The sample consisted of peripheral blood, taken before neoadjuvant nivolumab, alone or with ipilimumab. All receptors derive from an adult with non-small cell lung cancer. Both conserved end residues are part of each CDR3. The order of the fields is V gene, J gene, CDR3 protein.

v_call: TRBV6-5
j_call: TRBJ1-5
cdr3_aa: CASSRWTGEGQPQHF

v_call: TRBV2
j_call: TRBJ1-5
cdr3_aa: CASSVSGQRNQPQHF

v_call: TRBV6-5
j_call: TRBJ1-2
cdr3_aa: CAVRHRDNYGYTF

v_call: TRBV18
j_call: TRBJ1-5
cdr3_aa: CASSPSGSNQPQHF

v_call: TRBV6-6
j_call: TRBJ2-2
cdr3_aa: CASNPGQNTGELFF

v_call: TRBV5-1
j_call: TRBJ1-2
cdr3_aa: CASREGTGDGYTF

v_call: TRBV5-6
j_call: NA
cdr3_aa: CASSLAVQGQVTYEQYF

v_call: TRBV7-6
j_call: TRBJ1-3
cdr3_aa: CASSSEKSSGNTIYF

v_call: TRBV19
j_call: TRBJ2-7
cdr3_aa: CASFPRGALWPYEQYF

v_call: TRBV11-2
j_call: TRBJ2-7
cdr3_aa: CASSPLAYEQYF

v_call: TRBV7-2
j_call: TRBJ2-3
cdr3_aa: CASSLASGKGTDTQYF

v_call: TRBV28
j_call: TRBJ1-5
cdr3_aa: CASSSLQGAADQPQHF

v_call: TRBV7-3
j_call: TRBJ2-3
cdr3_aa: CASSLDRGRSQYF

v_call: TRBV9
j_call: TRBJ2-2
cdr3_aa: CASSVAGGPGTGELFF

v_call: TRBV5-1
j_call: TRBJ1-4
cdr3_aa: CASSFTGGEKLFF

v_call: TRBV2
j_call: TRBJ1-2
cdr3_aa: CASTRRGSRPYYGYTF

v_call: TRBV19
j_call: TRBJ1-5
cdr3_aa: CASRSANQPQHF

v_call: TRBV6-6
j_call: TRBJ1-5
cdr3_aa: CASTTGRHLSNQPQHF

v_call: TRBV28
j_call: TRBJ1-1
cdr3_aa: CASSLPYRTEMNTEAFF

v_call: TRBV29-1
j_call: TRBJ2-2
cdr3_aa: CSIRLSGGATGELFF

v_call: TRBV27
j_call: TRBJ2-1
cdr3_aa: CASSHPGTYYNEQFF

v_call: TRBV29-1
j_call: TRBJ2-5
cdr3_aa: CSTQGEETQYF

v_call: TRBV9
j_call: TRBJ1-1
cdr3_aa: CASSTIQDPGTEAFF

v_call: TRBV9
j_call: TRBJ2-2
cdr3_aa: CASSVAGQGVGELFF

v_call: TRBV6-1
j_call: TRBJ2-7
cdr3_aa: CASTLLAGIYEQYF

v_call: TRBV4-1
j_call: TRBJ2-2
cdr3_aa: CASSQAGGNTGELFF

v_call: TRBV15
j_call: TRBJ2-5
cdr3_aa: CATSKGLEQETQYF

v_call: TRBV7-2
j_call: TRBJ2-3
cdr3_aa: CASSLAGLAGTSTDTQYF

v_call: TRBV4-1
j_call: TRBJ2-2
cdr3_aa: CASSQDLKGGELFF

v_call: TRBV27
j_call: TRBJ1-5
cdr3_aa: CASSLRAGGGTQPQHF

v_call: TRBV7-9
j_call: TRBJ1-5
cdr3_aa: CASSSRSGADQPQHF

v_call: TRBV15
j_call: TRBJ1-3
cdr3_aa: CATSRVTAGNTIYF

v_call: TRBV5-5
j_call: TRBJ1-1
cdr3_aa: CASSAQRGNTEAFF

v_call: TRBV14
j_call: TRBJ2-1
cdr3_aa: CASSHYNEQFF

v_call: TRBV6-5
j_call: TRBJ1-3
cdr3_aa: CASSRQGQGLNTIYF

v_call: TRBV5-5
j_call: TRBJ1-3
cdr3_aa: CASSFLGTDGNTIYF

v_call: TRBV29-1
j_call: TRBJ2-7
cdr3_aa: CSVGLGQGFNEQYF

v_call: TRBV18
j_call: TRBJ2-6
cdr3_aa: CASSPQGLSGANVLTF

v_call: TRBV7-2
j_call: TRBJ2-2
cdr3_aa: CASSRYRTGELFF

v_call: TRBV11-2
j_call: TRBJ2-7
cdr3_aa: CASSERGGAYEQYF

v_call: TRBV11-2
j_call: TRBJ1-1
cdr3_aa: CASSAGQGRSVF

v_call: TRBV19
j_call: TRBJ2-5
cdr3_aa: CASSPRTGGIETQYF

v_call: TRBV19
j_call: TRBJ1-3
cdr3_aa: CASSMSSGRSGNTIYF

v_call: TRBV18
j_call: TRBJ1-2
cdr3_aa: CASSPPGQWDGYTF

v_call: TRBV5-1
j_call: TRBJ1-3
cdr3_aa: CASSLKGDGNTIYF

v_call: TRBV6-6
j_call: TRBJ1-1
cdr3_aa: CASMVGPNTEAFF

v_call: TRBV4-1
j_call: TRBJ1-3
cdr3_aa: CASSQVPGGSGNTIYF

v_call: TRBV19
j_call: TRBJ1-5
cdr3_aa: CASRGGSNQPQHF

v_call: TRBV25-1
j_call: TRBJ2-2
cdr3_aa: CASRGTGPNTGELFF